The TCR beta chain under discussion was sequenced for a study of long-term antiretroviral therapy in people with HIV. Survey-level immunoSEQ v3.0 assays were run. Profiling relied on immunoSEQ multiplex PCR, and the TCRdb table lists in-frame clones only, not all of them. The table lists about 22,000 clones, 86% of them singletons. J lost 2 bases, V lost 3 bases, and 13 bases had no gene match. Germline CDR1 reads LNHDA; CDR2 reads SQIVND (reference sequence). CDR3 length: 17 residues. The source of this sequence is a woman aged 25 to 45 with HIV. This chain uses TRBV19 with TRBJ2-7; 7 nucleotides align to TRBD1. The material sequenced was unsorted PBMCs, taken 1.8 years before starting antiretroviral therapy. The CDR3 sequence: CASSIQVTGSSAYEQYF. Written as DNA, the CDR3 is TGTGCCAGTAGTATCCAAGTGACAGGGTCATCCGCCTACGAGCAGTACTTC. The full variable domain, its missing parts supplied by reference TRBV19 and TRBJ2-7, is DGGITQSPKYLFRKEGQNVTLSCEQNLNHDAMYWYRQDPGQGLRLIYYSQIVNDFQKGDIAEGYSVSREKKESFPLTVTSAQKNPTAFYLCASSIQVTGSSAYEQYFGPGTRLTVT.